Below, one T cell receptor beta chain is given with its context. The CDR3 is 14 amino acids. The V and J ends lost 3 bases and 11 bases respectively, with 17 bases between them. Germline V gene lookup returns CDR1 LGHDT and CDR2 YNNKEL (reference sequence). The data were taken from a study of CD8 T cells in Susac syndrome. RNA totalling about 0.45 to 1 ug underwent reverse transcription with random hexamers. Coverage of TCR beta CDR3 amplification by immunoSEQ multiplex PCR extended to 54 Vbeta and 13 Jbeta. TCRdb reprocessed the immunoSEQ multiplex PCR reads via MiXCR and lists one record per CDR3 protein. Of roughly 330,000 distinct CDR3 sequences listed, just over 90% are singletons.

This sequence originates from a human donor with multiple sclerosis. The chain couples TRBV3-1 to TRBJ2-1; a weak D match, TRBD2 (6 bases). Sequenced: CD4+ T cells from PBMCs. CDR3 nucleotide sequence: TGTGCCAGCAGCCAGGAGGGACTTTTGGGCAAGCAGTTCTTC. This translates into CASSQEGLLGKQFF.